The 2 T cell receptor beta chains in this list originate from one sample, sequenced in a study of T cells in women clearing cervical HPV infection. This table comes from immunoSEQ multiplex PCR, and its TCRdb copy is limited to in-frame clones, with some not included. The sample holds about 46,000 clones. Source material: blood buffy coat. These receptors all stem from a woman aged 18 to 75 with a cervical HPV16 infection that either progressed to CIN3+ or cleared (not recorded which).

About this clone: The read stops 3 residues short of the end of the CDR3; the missing end is completed from the germline J gene. J is TRBJ1-6 and V is TRBV7-6; D gene ambiguous. Trimming removed 2 bases at V and 0 bases at J, with 5 bases between. Germline V lookup: CDR1 SGHVS, CDR2 FNYEAQ. The CDR3 extends over 15 amino acids. CDR3 bases read: TGTGCCAGCAGCTTATATAGCTCCTATAATTCACCC. This encodes CASSLYSSYNSP. The whole CDR3 reads CASSLYSSYNSPLHF.

A word on this clone: The read gets to within 3 residues of the CDR3 end, and the germline J gene fills in the rest. The V call is TRBV2, the J call TRBJ1-2; 9 bases are a match to TRBD1. V lost 2 bases and J lost 4; bases outside the gene matches: 5. CDR3 length equals 15 residues. Germline loops: CDR1 SNHLY, CDR2 FYNNEI. The CDR3 sequence is CASSETQDRGYGYTF. The covered CDR3 bases are TGTGCCAGCAGTGAAACCCAGGACAGGGGCTATGGC.